Shown below are 16 T cell receptor beta chains from a single sample sequenced in a study of blood T cell repertoires in COVID-19. Repertoires were generated with immunoSEQ multiplex PCR, while TCRdb's copy carries only in-frame clones and drops some. The repertoire holds approximately 74,000 clones, with approximately 81% as singletons. Specimen: peripheral blood. These receptors all stem from a woman at least 80 years old with active or convalescent COVID-19.

This clone was detected only once. The J gene is TRBJ2-5, the V gene TRBV27, with 8 nucleotides matching TRBD2. The trim removed 4 bases at V and 7 bases at J, leaving 2 bases unmatched. This CDR3 spans 12 amino acids. Germline CDR1 is MNHEY and CDR2 is SMNVEV (reference sequence). DNA for the CDR3: TGTGCCAGCAGTTATCGGGGGGGGACCCAGTACTTC. This encodes CASSYRGGTQYF.

CDR3 in amino acids: CASSPAGTGGNGYTF. For the CDR3, the DNA is TGTGCCAGCAGCCCGGCCGGGACAGGGGGCAATGGCTACACCTTC. This chain connects TRBV28 to TRBJ1-2; the match to TRBD1 covers 12 bases. The CDR3 is made up of 15 amino acids. In germline, CDR1 is MDHEN, CDR2 SYDVKM. J gave up 6 bases and V 6 bases, and 8 bases lay outside the gene matches.

This clone was picked up a small number of times. The rearrangement uses TRBV28 and TRBJ1-4; D unclear. The germline V and J ends were trimmed by 2 bases and 14 bases, with 9 bases remaining between them. The CDR3 totals 11 residues. Per the germline V gene, CDR1 is MDHEN and CDR2 is SYDVKM. CDR3 sequence reads: CASSLERGLFF. In DNA form, the CDR3 reads TGTGCCAGCAGTTTAGAGCGCGGGCTGTTTTTT.

This chain uses TRBV27 with TRBJ1-5; possibly TRBD1 for D (6 bases). The ends were cut back, 5 bases at V and 6 bases at J, with 14 bases in the middle. The CDR3 length is 14 residues. Per the germline V gene, CDR1 is MNHEY and CDR2 is SMNVEV (reference sequence). CDR3 DNA sequence: TGTGCCAGCAGTACCTTACAGGGTTCTCAGCCCCAGCATTTT. This codes for CASSTLQGSQPQHF.

The gene calls are TRBV4-1 and TRBJ2-5, with 8 bases lining up with TRBD1. The CDR3 length is 14 residues. J was trimmed by 3 bases and V by 6 bases; bases with no gene match: 6. CDR1 is MGHRA and CDR2 is YSYEKL in the germline V gene. CDR3: CASSLTGVEETQYF. CDR3 sequence (DNA): TGCGCCAGCAGTCTGACAGGGGTTGAAGAGACCCAGTACTTC.

The rearrangement joins TRBV21-1 to TRBJ2-3; the D call TRBD1 from the table was never checked on the DNA. TRBV21-1 is given as a pseudogene. There are 11 residues in the CDR3. The chain's CDR3 is CASSFGQLGSF. CDR3 sequence (DNA): TGTGCCAGCAGCTTTGGACAGCTTGGTTCTTTT.

The rearrangement joins TRBV4-1 to TRBJ2-3; 9 nucleotides align to TRBD2. The CDR3 is made up of 17 amino acids. The ends lost 4 bases at V and 2 bases at J; junction bases unmatched: 10. Germline CDR1 MGHRA, CDR2 YSYEKL. The CDR3 sequence: CASSLGLAGAPTDTQYF. The CDR3 DNA reads as TGCGCCAGCAGCCTCGGGTTAGCGGGAGCCCCCACAGATACGCAGTATTTT.

The sample holds a few counts of this clone. The V gene is TRBV19, the J gene TRBJ1-2; D gene uncertain. Per the germline V gene, CDR1 is LNHDA and CDR2 is SQIVND (reference sequence). The CDR3 spans 10 residues. V was trimmed by 5 bases and J by 8 bases, leaving 6 bases between them. The CDR3 coding sequence is TGTGCCAGTAGTTACCGGGGCTACACCTTC. Translation gives CASSYRGYTF.

This clone appeared a few times. The genes are TRBV7-7 and TRBJ2-7; D unresolved. This CDR3 comprises 15 residues. The germline V and J ends were trimmed by 1 base and 3 bases, with 13 bases remaining between them. Germline assignment: CDR1 SSHAT and CDR2 FNYEAQ (reference sequence). The CDR3 sequence is CASSLGPGTNYEQYF. CDR3 sequence (DNA): TGTGCCAGCAGCTTAGGGCCAGGAACCAACTACGAGCAGTACTTC. The entire variable domain, with the rest obtained from reference TRBV7-7 and TRBJ2-7, is as follows: GAGVSQSPRYKVTKRGQDVTLRCDPISSHATLYWYQQALGQGPEFLTYFNYEAQPDKSGLPSDRFSAERPEGSISTLTIQRTEQRDSAMYRCASSLGPGTNYEQYFGPGTRLTVT.

CDR3 bases: TGTGCCAGCAGCGTTGGGATCAGGGATCAGCCCCAGCATTTT. Translating it yields CASSVGIRDQPQHF. V is TRBV5-6 and J is TRBJ1-5, with a possible D match to TRBD1 (5 bases). The V gene's germline CDR1 is SGHDT and CDR2 YYEEEE. The CDR3 consists of 14 residues. The V and J ends lost 4 bases and 5 bases respectively, with 13 bases between them. The full variable domain, in which reference TRBV5-6 and TRBJ1-5 provide the parts outside the CDR3, is DAGVTQSPTHLIKTRGQQVTLRCSPKSGHDTVSWYQQALGQGPQFIFQYYEEEERQRGNFPDRFSGHQFPNYSSELNVNALLLGDSALYLCASSVGIRDQPQHFGDGTRLSIL.

In this sample, this clone turned up once. The rearrangement joins TRBV5-5 to TRBJ2-2; no clear D gene. The V end was cut by 0 bases, the J end by 0 bases, with 9 bases between. This CDR3 has 16 residues. From germline, CDR1 is SGHKS and CDR2 YYEKEE (reference sequence). The CDR3 DNA follows: TGTGCCAGCAGCTTGGAGGTCAGCGCGAACACCGGGGAGCTGTTTTTT. Translating it yields CASSLEVSANTGELFF. The variable domain in full, completed from reference TRBV5-5 and TRBJ2-2, reads DAGVTQSPTHLIKTRGQQVTLRCSPISGHKSVSWYQQVLGQGPQFIFQYYEKEERGRGNFPDRFSARQFPNYSSELNVNALLLGDSALYLCASSLEVSANTGELFFGEGSRLTVL.

The sample holds a few counts of this clone. The chain carries TRBV6-5 and TRBJ1-5; D unclear. Germline CDR1 reads MNHEY; CDR2 reads SVGAGI. The V end was cut by 6 bases, the J end by 4 bases, with 16 bases between. The CDR3 length is 15 residues. The CDR3 DNA follows: TGTGCCAGCAGCCTCGGACCCCGAGGGAATCAGCCCCAGCATTTT. This translates into CASSLGPRGNQPQHF.

This clone was seen only once. This rearrangement joins TRBV19 to TRBJ1-1, with 12 bases fitting TRBD1. The CDR3 has 16 amino acids. Germline V gene sequence: CDR1 LNHDA, CDR2 SQIVND (reference sequence). The V segment lost 7 bases and the J segment 7 bases; nucleotides outside the gene matches: 13. The CDR3 nucleotides read TGTGCCAGTAATACTGGGACAGGGGGCCGATGGGGTGAAGCTTTCTTT. Its translation: CASNTGTGGRWGEAFF.

This chain joins TRBV6-6 and TRBJ2-7, with TRBD1 matching over 8 bases. Per germline, CDR1 MNHNY and CDR2 SVGAGI (reference sequence). The CDR3 extends over 15 amino acids. The ends lost 5 bases at V and 4 bases at J; junction bases unmatched: 10. CDR3: CASSAQGASFYEQYF. The CDR3 DNA sequence: TGTGCCAGCAGTGCCCAGGGGGCGAGTTTTTACGAGCAGTACTTC.

This clone occurred a few times. V and J are TRBV2 and TRBJ1-5; a possible D gene is TRBD1 (6 bases). Trimming took 0 bases from V and 0 from J, leaving 12 bases between them. The CDR3 sequence is 17 residues long. In germline, CDR1 is SNHLY, CDR2 FYNNEI. This CDR3 reads CASSEAGGAGSNQPQHF. CDR3 nucleotides: TGTGCCAGCAGTGAAGCGGGGGGGGCAGGTAGCAATCAGCCCCAGCATTTT.

The chain employs TRBV5-4 and TRBJ1-1, with D perhaps TRBD1 (6 bases). The germline CDR1 and CDR2 sequences are SGHNT and YYREEE (reference sequence). The CDR3 has 15 amino acids. With 5 bases removed from V and 1 base from J, the gap between germline ends came to 15 bases. The CDR3 loop reads CASSPNRAPNTEAFF. The CDR3 nucleotides read TGTGCCAGCAGTCCGAACAGGGCCCCGAACACTGAAGCTTTCTTT.